What follows are 7 T cell receptor beta chains derived from one specimen sequenced in a study of T cell clonotyping in hematopoietic cell transplantation. Assay: immunoSEQ multiplex PCR; the TCRdb copy retains only in-frame clones and omits some. The table records over 8,500 clones, almost 80% of them present only once. The sequences come from peripheral blood mononuclear cells, collected 180 days after allogeneic stem cell transplant. These receptors were collected from a female patient aged 50 to 60 who had an allogeneic stem cell transplant from a related donor, so the T cells may come from the graft donor. Some clones in this sample may be carry-over from other donors' samples.

The chain combines TRBV7-6 with TRBJ2-5; 11 nucleotides line up with TRBD1. The CDR3 length is 14 residues. V was clipped by 3 bases and J by 5 bases; unmatched bases: 2. CDR1 and CDR2 from the germline V gene are SGHVS and FNYEAQ. This chain's CDR3 is CASSFRDRGETQYF. CDR3 coding DNA: TGTGCCAGCAGCTTCCGGGACAGGGGGGAGACCCAGTACTTC.

The chain has TRBV11-2 and TRBJ1-1; the D is unclear. Trimming removed 1 base at V and 1 base at J, with 4 bases between. Germline CDR1 reads SGHAT; CDR2 reads FQNNGV. The CDR3 has 13 residues. Here the CDR3 reads CASSLGPNTEAFF. The CDR3 DNA is TGTGCCAGCAGCTTAGGCCCGAACACTGAAGCTTTCTTT.

V is TRBV5-4 and J is TRBJ2-3; D is perhaps TRBD2 (6 bases). This CDR3 contains 13 residues. Germline V gene data show CDR1 as SGHNT and CDR2 as YYREEE (reference sequence). The V end lost 6 bases, the J end lost 8 bases, and 16 bases lay between the germline ends. Written as DNA, the CDR3 is TGTGCCAGCAACGCGGAGGGTCTGACTACGCAGTATTTT. Amino acids: CASNAEGLTTQYF.

V is TRBV28 and J is TRBJ1-4; possible D gene TRBD1, 5 bases. Trimming stripped 5 bases from V and 6 bases from J, with 16 bases between. The CDR3 is made up of 15 amino acids. Germline assignment: CDR1 MDHEN and CDR2 SYDVKM. CDR3 protein: CASSPADIQDEKLFF. DNA of the CDR3: TGTGCCAGCAGTCCCGCGGACATTCAGGATGAAAAACTGTTTTTT.

This chain uses TRBV29-1 with TRBJ1-1; D not resolved. The V gene lost 0 bases and the J gene lost 2 bases, with 7 bases spanning the gap. Per the germline V gene, CDR1 is SQVTM and CDR2 is ANQGSEA. The CDR3 spans 13 residues. The CDR3 region is CSVEENQNTEAFF. CDR3 in DNA: TGCAGCGTTGAAGAGAACCAAAACACTGAAGCTTTCTTT.

The V gene is TRBV5-1, the J gene TRBJ2-3; D is uncertain. The germline CDR1 and CDR2 sequences are SGHRS and YFSETQ. The CDR3 runs to 14 residues. Deletions cut 1 base from V and 6 bases from J, with 12 bases between. As DNA, the CDR3 is TGCGCCAGCAGCTTGCAGAATATTGAGGATACGCAGTATTTT. Translating it yields CASSLQNIEDTQYF.

The chain combines TRBV6-5 with TRBJ2-7, with 7 bases matching TRBD1. This CDR3 region has 14 residues. The germline CDR1 and CDR2 sequences are MNHEY and SVGAGI. The V segment lost 6 bases and the J segment 6 bases; nucleotides outside the gene matches: 11. The CDR3 loop is CASSPTGKAREQYF. CDR3 bases: TGTGCCAGCAGCCCGACAGGGAAGGCACGCGAGCAGTACTTC.